This T cell receptor beta chain was sequenced during a study of cytomegalovirus exposure and HLA in healthy donors. Study-wide background: The roughly 660 first-cohort repertoires shared a platform with the roughly 110 validation repertoires, as reported in a later analysis.

Sequencing used immunoSEQ multiplex PCR; TCRdb keeps in-frame clones, though not all of them. In the table there are around 49,000 clones, around 94% of which are singletons. Concerning this clone: Its antigen is still unknown.

Study-level points and caveats: Overall, around 160 TCR beta chains were annotated as cytomegalovirus-associated. First-cohort TCR clusters tended to co-occur in the roughly 120 validation repertoires, a later analysis found. In vitro testing confirmed three CMV-associated chains as specific for CMV antigens.

Trimming shortened V by 4 bases and J by 1 base, and 23 bases separated the two germline ends. CDR3 length: 18 residues. Germline loops: CDR1 SGHAT, CDR2 FQNNGV. Source material: PBMCs. This sequence originates from a man younger than 35 in good health and CMV-seronegative. The rearrangement uses TRBV11-2 and TRBJ2-7; tentative D call: TRBD1 (5 bases). Written as DNA, the CDR3 is TGTGCCAGCAGCTCCCACCCTTTTCCAGCCGACAGTTCCTACGAGCAGTACTTC. Translating gives CASSSHPFPADSSYEQYF.